A selection of T cell receptor beta chains follows, all from one sample in a study of control samples from healthy donors and cancer patients. Generated by immunoSEQ multiplex PCR, the TCRdb table keeps only in-frame clones and is missing some. The top ten clones hold around 23% of a sample with tens of thousands of clones, 75% to 95% of them seen once. Sequencing was carried out using PBMCs. The receptors were gathered from a woman aged 40 to 50 with head and neck cancer. Each CDR3 is given with its conserved first and last residue. D genes are given only for firm matches. Size is omitted from some rows. Given values are once, few, many or a class for expanded clones.

>TRBV29-1|.|.|TRBJ1-1
CSVDPNYGGGNTEAFF
TGCAGCGTTGACCCCAATTACGGGGGGGGTAACACTGAAGCTTTCTTT
>TRBV10-2|.|.|TRBJ1-1
CASRDGVGGTEAFF
TGCGCCAGCAGGGACGGCGTAGGGGGCACTGAAGCTTTCTTT
>TRBV30|.|.|TRBJ1-2
CALTPLYGYTF
TGTGCGTTGACACCGCTCTATGGCTACACCTTC
>TRBV12-3/TRBV12-4|.|.|TRBJ1-2
CASSPTGYGYTF
TGTGCCAGCAGCCCGACAGGCTATGGCTACACCTTC
>TRBV5-1|TRBD2|.|TRBJ2-1
CASSFGLAGGSSYNEQFF
TGCGCCAGCAGCTTTGGACTAGCGGGAGGGAGCTCCTACAATGAGCAGTTCTTC
>TRBV28|.|few|TRBJ1-6
CASTAGHPYNSPLHF
TGTGCCAGCACCGCGGGACACCCCTATAATTCACCCCTCCACTTT
>TRBV4-1|.|.|TRBJ1-5
CASSPSPGEGPQPQHF
TGCGCCAGCAGCCCCTCACCGGGCGAAGGGCCTCAGCCCCAGCATTTT
>TRBV10-2|.|.|TRBJ2-7
CASSEDYYEQYF
TGCGCCAGCAGTGAGGACTACTACGAGCAGTACTTC
>TRBV27|TRBD1|.|TRBJ2-7
CASSLNSGTENPYEQYF
TGTGCCAGCAGTTTAAACTCAGGGACAGAAAACCCCTACGAGCAGTACTTC
>TRBV30|.|.|TRBJ1-2
CAWKPTTANYGYTF
TGTGCCTGGAAGCCTACGACAGCTAACTATGGCTACACCTTC